This passage covers 14 T cell receptor beta chains from one sample sequenced in a study of T cell changes during pregnancy in multiple sclerosis. Some clones are missing from TCRdb's copy, which holds only in-frame ones; the method was immunoSEQ multiplex PCR. The table shows about 40,000 clones, with less than 95% occurring only once. Source: peripheral blood, taken in the third trimester of pregnancy. Source of these receptors: a female donor with multiple sclerosis, enrolled in a pregnancy study.

This sequence joins TRBV7-2 and TRBJ1-1; D is unresolved. The CDR3 extends over 17 amino acids. Trimming took 2 bases from V and 0 from J, leaving 16 bases between them. Per germline, CDR1 SGHTA and CDR2 FQGNSA. Here the CDR3 DNA reads TGTGCCAGCAGCTTAAGTATTAGTTTCGGGATGAACACTGAAGCTTTCTTT. This sequence encodes CASSLSISFGMNTEAFF.

The DNA of the CDR3 is TGTGCCAGCAGTAGTCTCCGGGTCTTCTACGAGCAGTACTTC. Translating it yields CASSSLRVFYEQYF. The rearrangement uses TRBV28 and TRBJ2-7; D is uncertain. V was shortened by 5 bases and J by 3 bases, with 14 bases between the two germline ends. The CDR3 runs 14 residues. Germline-derived CDR1 and CDR2 are MDHEN and SYDVKM.

J is TRBJ1-1 and V is TRBV29-1; perhaps TRBD1 as D (5 bases). V lost 6 bases and J lost 5, with 19 bases in between. This CDR3 comprises 14 residues. Germline V gene sequence: CDR1 SQVTM, CDR2 ANQGSEA. For the CDR3, the DNA is TGCAGCGTCGGCAGACGGGCCGGGGGTACTGAAGCTTTCTTT. Its protein is CSVGRRAGGTEAFF. The whole variable domain, filled in from reference TRBV29-1 and TRBJ1-1, reads SAVISQKPSRDICQRGTSLTIQCQVDSQVTMMFWYRQQPGQSLTLIATANQGSEATYESGFVIDKFPISRPNLTFSTLTVSNMSPEDSSIYLCSVGRRAGGTEAFFGQGTRLTVV.

This chain joins TRBV11-2 and TRBJ2-7; tentatively, D is TRBD2 (6 bases). With 7 bases removed from V and 9 bases from J, the gap between germline ends came to 25 bases. The CDR3 extends over 15 amino acids. Germline V gene sequence: CDR1 SGHAT, CDR2 FQNNGV. The CDR3, as DNA: TGTGCCAGCACTCTCGGGGTTCTAGCCGGGGAGGTGCAGTACTTC. Protein sequence: CASTLGVLAGEVQYF.

The DNA for the CDR3 is TGCGCCAGCAGCTCCGGACAGGGGGCTCGGTCGTACGAGCAGTACTTC. Translated, it gives CASSSGQGARSYEQYF. The rearrangement joins TRBV5-1 to TRBJ2-7, with 11 bases lining up with TRBD1. This CDR3 spans 16 amino acids. V gave up 3 bases and J gave up 4 bases; unmatched junction bases: 9. Germline CDR1 SGHRS, CDR2 YFSETQ. Filled out from reference TRBV5-1 and TRBJ2-7, the complete variable domain reads KAGVTQTPRYLIKTRGQQVTLSCSPISGHRSVSWYQQTPGQGLQFLFEYFSETQRNKGNFPGRFSGRQFSNSRSEMNVSTLELGDSALYLCASSSGQGARSYEQYFGPGTRLTVT.

The chain carries TRBV7-2 and TRBJ2-2, with a weak D call TRBD2 (5 bases). V lost 1 base, J lost 4 bases, and 13 bases lay in between. There are 16 residues in the CDR3. In germline, CDR1 is SGHTA, CDR2 FQGNSA. The CDR3 nucleotides read TGTGCCAGCAGCTTAGACCCCTCTAGCACCACCGGGGAGCTGTTTTTT. This sequence encodes CASSLDPSSTTGELFF.

The CDR3 nucleotides read TGTGCCAGCAGAACCGGGACAGGGGTCGTCTCTAATTCACCCCTCCACTTT. As protein: CASRTGTGVVSNSPLHF. V is TRBV27 and J is TRBJ1-6; 10 nucleotides agree with TRBD1. Germline V lookup: CDR1 MNHEY, CDR2 SMNVEV (reference sequence). V gave up 6 bases and J gave up 6 bases; unmatched junction bases: 11. This CDR3 has 17 amino acids.

This clone was detected once. The rearrangement joins TRBV6-1 to TRBJ2-1, with TRBD2 matching 8 bases. V shed 5 bases and J 2 bases; nucleotides not matched to a gene: 5. CDR3 length: 15 amino acids. Germline lookup yields CDR1 MNHNS and CDR2 SASEGT. The CDR3 DNA reads as TGTGCCAGCAGTAAGCGGGAGTTCGCCTACAATGAGCAGTTCTTC. Protein product: CASSKREFAYNEQFF.

The rearrangement joins TRBV6-5 to TRBJ1-6; 9 bases line up with TRBD1. The trim removed 5 bases at V and 8 bases at J, leaving 7 bases unmatched. The CDR3 runs 15 residues. Germline values: CDR1 MNHEY, CDR2 SVGAGI. The CDR3 reads CASSRETGGYSPLHF. The CDR3 DNA is TGTGCCAGCAGTCGAGAGACAGGGGGTTATTCACCCCTCCACTTT.

This rearrangement joins TRBV30 to TRBJ1-5; D is possibly TRBD1 (6 bases). CDR1 and CDR2 (germline): GTSNPN, SVGIG (reference sequence). V dropped 4 bases and J dropped 1 base, with 8 bases sitting between them. The CDR3 loop spans 13 amino acids. In DNA form, the CDR3 reads TGTGCCTGGAACAGGGACAGCAATCAGCCCCAGCATTTT. Its protein product is CAWNRDSNQPQHF.

The CDR3 DNA follows: TGTGCCAGCAGTAGACCCGACAGTAACTATGGCTACACCTTC. Translation: CASSRPDSNYGYTF. The genes are TRBV28 and TRBJ1-2, with D perhaps matching TRBD1 (5 bases). Per germline, CDR1 MDHEN and CDR2 SYDVKM. The germline V and J ends were trimmed by 5 bases and 1 base, with 11 bases remaining between them. The CDR3 has 14 residues.

The count of this clone is one. V and J are TRBV7-2 and TRBJ1-6; a weak D match, TRBD1 (5 bases). CDR3 size: 17 residues. V lost 6 bases to trimming and J lost 0 bases, with 15 bases between them. CDR1 is SGHTA and CDR2 is FQGNSA in the germline V gene. The CDR3 protein is CASRIGDSSSYNSPLHF. CDR3 in DNA: TGTGCCAGCAGGATAGGGGATTCTAGCTCCTATAATTCACCCCTCCACTTT.

The chain couples TRBV6-1 to TRBJ1-5; 7 bases map to TRBD1. The V gene end was trimmed by 4 bases and the J gene end by 4 bases; junction bases not matched to a gene: 7. CDR3 size: 15 residues. Germline-derived CDR1 and CDR2 are MNHNS and SASEGT. CDR3 amino acids: CASSGGKGANQPQHF. CDR3 DNA: TGTGCCAGCAGTGGGGGCAAGGGGGCTAATCAGCCCCAGCATTTT.

The rearrangement uses TRBV29-1 and TRBJ2-1, with TRBD2 as a possible D gene (5 bases). This CDR3 has 15 amino acids. V gave up 6 bases and J gave up 5 bases, with 20 bases separating them. The germline gives CDR1 SQVTM, CDR2 ANQGSEA. The CDR3 loop is CSVASRGTINNEQFF. The CDR3 DNA sequence: TGCAGCGTAGCAAGCCGGGGTACCATAAACAATGAGCAGTTCTTC.